The 8 T cell receptor beta chains reported below all come from one sample, sequenced in a study of cytomegalovirus exposure and HLA in healthy donors. PCR primers comprised 60 Vbeta and 13 Jbeta primers. Data came from immunoSEQ multiplex PCR; TCRdb stores just in-frame clones and leaves some out. The data show fewer than 60,000 clones, around 80% seen once. The sample consisted of PBMCs. The receptors were gathered from a man aged 50 to 60 in good health and CMV-seronegative.

The CDR3 coding sequence is TGTGCCAGCAGCTTATTTGGGGGGAGCACAGATACGCAGTATTTT. It specifies CASSLFGGSTDTQYF. The rearrangement joins TRBV7-7 to TRBJ2-3; possibly TRBD2 for D (6 bases). V lost 2 bases and J lost 0, with 9 bases in between. CDR3 length: 15 residues. CDR1 is SSHAT, CDR2 FNYEAQ, per germline (reference sequence). The variable domain in full, completed from reference TRBV7-7 and TRBJ2-3, reads GAGVSQSPRYKVTKRGQDVTLRCDPISSHATLYWYQQALGQGPEFLTYFNYEAQPDKSGLPSDRFSAERPEGSISTLTIQRTEQRDSAMYRCASSLFGGSTDTQYFGPGTRLTVL.

The chain uses TRBV28 and TRBJ1-4; 10 bases map to TRBD1. The V and J ends lost 5 bases and 8 bases, in that order; junction bases with no gene match: 5. This CDR3 is 14 amino acids long. The V gene's germline CDR1 is MDHEN and CDR2 SYDVKM. The CDR3 region is CASSPPGQGEKLFF. CDR3 nucleotides: TGTGCCAGCAGTCCCCCGGGACAGGGGGAAAAACTGTTTTTT.

The chain employs TRBV5-1 and TRBJ1-5; 8 bases are a match to TRBD1. Germline V gene lookup returns CDR1 SGHRS and CDR2 YFSETQ. The length of the CDR3 is 19 residues. V lost 0 bases to trimming and J lost 3 bases; unmatched junction nucleotides: 14. CDR3 sequence reads: CASSLAIDRGPLNNQPQHF. CDR3 in DNA: TGCGCCAGCAGCTTGGCCATCGACAGGGGCCCCTTGAACAATCAGCCCCAGCATTTT.

There are a few counts of this clone. CDR3 sequence reads: CASSLRGQGEITRQPQHF. Written as DNA, the CDR3 is TGTGCCAGCAGCTTAAGGGGACAGGGGGAAATAACGAGGCAGCCCCAGCATTTT. V gene TRBV7-8 combines with J gene TRBJ1-5, with 11 bases matching TRBD1. The CDR3 spans 18 residues. Germline V gives CDR1 SGHVS, CDR2 FQNEAQ. J was trimmed by 7 bases and V by 2 bases; bases with no gene match: 13.

V usage is TRBV7-2 and J usage is TRBJ2-2, with unresolved D. The germline V and J ends were trimmed by 1 base and 7 bases, with 13 bases remaining between them. The germline CDR1 and CDR2 sequences are SGHTA and FQGNSA. The CDR3 consists of 15 residues. The CDR3 region is CASSLVARSVGELFF. In DNA, the CDR3 is TGTGCCAGCAGCTTAGTTGCTAGGTCAGTCGGGGAGCTGTTTTTT.

This chain uses TRBV7-2 with TRBJ2-2, with D perhaps TRBD2 (7 bases). This CDR3 contains 14 residues. V was pared by 7 bases and J by 6 bases, with 15 bases between. The germline gives CDR1 SGHTA, CDR2 FQGNSA. The CDR3 nucleotides are TGTGCCAGCAAGGGGGGGCTTTGGTCCGGGGAGCTGTTTTTT. It codes for CASKGGLWSGELFF.

CDR3 coding DNA: TGTGCCAGCTCACCCCGGGACAGGGAAGAAGCTTTCTTT. This sequence encodes CASSPRDREEAFF. The V and J genes are TRBV18 and TRBJ1-1, with 9 nucleotides matching TRBD1. Trimming took 3 bases from V and 8 from J; bases not matched to a gene: 4. Germline V lookup: CDR1 KGHSH, CDR2 LQKENI. The CDR3 extends over 13 amino acids.

This clone is medium-sized. V gene TRBV6-1 combines with J gene TRBJ1-1, with a weak D call TRBD1 (5 bases). Trimming stripped 3 bases from V and 6 bases from J, with 11 bases between. In germline, CDR1 is MNHNS, CDR2 SASEGT. This CDR3 region has 13 residues. CDR3 bases: TGTGCCAGCAGTGAGGGGGGGGTCCCTGAAGCTTTCTTT. Translating it yields CASSEGGVPEAFF.